A selection of T cell receptor beta chains follows, all from one sample in a study of blood T cell repertoires in COVID-19. This table comes from immunoSEQ multiplex PCR, and its TCRdb copy is limited to in-frame clones, with some not included. The profile shows under 200,000 clones, around 88% of them singletons. Source material: PBMCs or T cells enriched from blood (not recorded which). Receptors originate from a man aged 40-49 years with acute COVID-19. CDR3s leave out the opening cysteine and the closing phenylalanine or tryptophan. The order of the fields is V gene, CDR3 length, J gene, CDR3 protein.

TRBV7-9,9,TRBJ2-7,ASSLQAQQY
TRBV4-3,12,TRBJ1-2,ASSPWDRPGGYT
TRBV2,11,TRBJ1-1,ASRGQGGSEAF
TRBV7-3,12,TRBJ2-1,ASSLTGAEGEQF
TRBV7-9,14,TRBJ2-4,ASSPPTGEAKNIQY
TRBV7-3,11,TRBJ2-2,ASSRTVTGELF
TRBV5-1,13,TRBJ1-5,ASSLGGQYNQPQH
TRBV7-8,14,TRBJ1-4,ASSFQPGQRNEKLF
TRBV5-1,11,TRBJ1-4,ASSLAGNEKLF
TRBV6-5,12,TRBJ2-3,ASSPSTFSDTQY
TRBV7-9,13,TRBJ2-1,ASSSGTGVTNEQF
TRBV6-5,13,TRBJ2-1,ASSLGGRLYNEQF
TRBV9,13,TRBJ2-1,ASSPWRGSYNEQF
TRBV4-3,11,TRBJ2-1,ASSQVRGNEQF
TRBV3-1/TRBV3-2,12,TRBJ2-7,ASSRGQYSYEQY
TRBV5-5,13,TRBJ2-3,ASSPRDRLTDTQY
TRBV24-1,14,TRBJ2-7,ATSDGHPGTGNEQY
TRBV27,15,TRBJ2-5,ASSLGTSGSMVETQY
TRBV2,13,TRBJ1-1,ASTQRSGQGAEAF
TRBV28,11,TRBJ2-7,ASSLGQPYEQY
TRBV6-5,12,TRBJ1-1,ASSRDRGLTEAF
TRBV6-5,12,TRBJ1-3,ASSYSFSVNTIY
TRBV27,10,TRBJ2-1,ASSSEGDEQF
TRBV6-5,12,TRBJ2-2,ASRGLVYTGELF
TRBV12-3/TRBV12-4,11,TRBJ1-2,ASSWAGTDGYT
TRBV30,13,TRBJ1-5,AWSVLGGSNQPQH
TRBV9,13,TRBJ2-1,ASSVEGFPYNEQF
TRBV5-1,12,TRBJ1-1,ASSFRGEGTEAF
TRBV6-6,13,TRBJ1-2,ASSPGGGRDYGYT
TRBV3-1/TRBV3-2,16,TRBJ1-3,ASTRNRDLGRSGNTIY
TRBV6-1,12,TRBJ1-2,ASSEQPQGGGYT
TRBV6-1,12,TRBJ2-2,ASSDTSFTGELF
TRBV4-3,13,TRBJ1-4,ASSRVTGSGEKLF
TRBV29-1,10,TRBJ2-5,SARTSSETQY
TRBV28,13,TRBJ1-1,ASSLVGQGNTEAF
TRBV30,11,TRBJ2-7,AAGSSVLYEQY
TRBV30,12,TRBJ2-5,AWSVFRGGETQY
TRBV3-1/TRBV3-2,13,TRBJ1-3,ASSRQSRSGNTIY
TRBV6-1,13,TRBJ1-6,ASSEDQEGSSPLH
TRBV14,11,TRBJ2-7,ASTSGAGYEQY
TRBV19,13,TRBJ2-2,ASSPGLPNTGELF
TRBV9,14,TRBJ2-5,ASSVGNSGSRETQY
TRBV28,11,TRBJ1-6,ASTYPISSPLH
TRBV9,19,TRBJ2-2,ASSAPLGGASSGMNTGELF
TRBV28,11,TRBJ1-2,ASSQTGGRGYT
TRBV4-3,12,TRBJ2-7,ASSPRDRGREQY
TRBV5-1,14,TRBJ2-5,ASSLDGQEGSETQY
TRBV9,13,TRBJ1-2,ASSPTGGAPYGYT
TRBV7-9,14,TRBJ2-2,ASSPSGTPHDGELF
TRBV7-2,12,TRBJ1-5,ASSLRGDNQPQH
TRBV3-1/TRBV3-2,11,TRBJ2-3,ATQGRGTDTQY
TRBV30,11,TRBJ2-1,AWSADPPNEQF
TRBV29-1,14,TRBJ2-2,SVAVGAGGGTGELF